This entry lists 16 T cell receptor beta chains sequenced from one sample in a study of T cell changes during pregnancy in multiple sclerosis. The table came from immunoSEQ multiplex PCR; TCRdb's copy has only in-frame clones and leaves some out. The table records some 37,000 clones, about 88% of them present only once. This specimen consisted of CD8+ T cells from peripheral blood mononuclear cells, obtained in the third trimester of pregnancy. The receptors here all came from a female donor with multiple sclerosis, enrolled in a pregnancy study.

The chain combines TRBV19 with TRBJ2-3, with 8 bases fitting TRBD1. The CDR3 has 15 amino acids. V was clipped by 3 bases and J by 5 bases; unmatched bases: 7. Per the germline V gene, CDR1 is LNHDA and CDR2 is SQIVND (reference sequence). The CDR3 reads CASSIRTGLRDTQYF. The CDR3 nucleotides read TGTGCCAGTAGTATCCGGACAGGGTTAAGAGATACGCAGTATTTT.

This clone was picked up one time. This chain connects TRBV7-9 to TRBJ2-7; 9 bases map to TRBD1. In germline, CDR1 is SEHNR, CDR2 FQNEAQ (reference sequence). V lost 0 bases to trimming and J lost 2 bases; unmatched junction nucleotides: 8. This CDR3 spans 17 amino acids. In DNA, the CDR3 is TGTGCCAGCAGCTTAGCAGGGGGGGGGACAGGGACCTACGAGCAGTACTTC. Translating gives CASSLAGGGTGTYEQYF.

The chain joins TRBV2 to TRBJ2-2; the D gene is possibly TRBD2 (5 bases). Trimming removed 0 bases at V and 6 bases at J, with 20 bases between. The CDR3 is made up of 18 amino acids. From germline, CDR1 is SNHLY and CDR2 FYNNEI. CDR3 in DNA: TGTGCCAGCAGTGAAGCTCGCTCGGGGTACTTAGGGTCCGGGGAGCTGTTTTTT. Its translation is CASSEARSGYLGSGELFF.

This rearrangement joins TRBV5-4 to TRBJ2-2, with D uncertain. Trimming shortened V by 0 bases and J by 2 bases, and 11 bases separated the two germline ends. The CDR3 consists of 16 residues. Germline assignment: CDR1 SGHNT and CDR2 YYREEE (reference sequence). The DNA of the CDR3 is TGTGCCAGCAGCTTGGATGGCTTCCAAAACACCGGGGAGCTGTTTTTT. Translating gives CASSLDGFQNTGELFF.

The V gene is TRBV5-4, the J gene TRBJ2-7; 10 bases are shared with TRBD1. The CDR3 loop spans 14 amino acids. Germline V gene lookup returns CDR1 SGHNT and CDR2 YYREEE (reference sequence). V lost 6 bases and J lost 3; bases outside the gene matches: 6. The CDR3: CASKVGTGDYEQYF. CDR3 nucleotides: TGTGCCAGCAAGGTTGGGACAGGGGACTACGAGCAGTACTTC.

This rearrangement joins TRBV5-1 to TRBJ1-2, with 8 positions matching TRBD1. J was trimmed by 2 bases and V by 0 bases; bases with no gene match: 0. Per germline, CDR1 SGHRS and CDR2 YFSETQ. This CDR3 comprises 14 residues. The CDR3 sequence: CASSLGTGNYGYTF. The CDR3 coding sequence is TGCGCCAGCAGCTTGGGGACAGGGAACTATGGCTACACCTTC.

The chain is built from TRBV6-6 and TRBJ2-1, with TRBD2 matching 7 bases. There are 11 residues in the CDR3. The V gene end was trimmed by 3 bases and the J gene end by 12 bases; junction bases not matched to a gene: 2. Looked up from germline, CDR1 is MNHNY and CDR2 is SVGAGI (reference sequence). As DNA, the CDR3 is TGTGCCAGCAGTTATGGGGGGGGGCAGTTCTTC. As protein: CASSYGGGQFF.

The chain employs TRBV13 and TRBJ2-7, with TRBD2 matching 14 bases. With 5 bases clipped from V and 0 bases from J, the junction kept 6 bases outside the gene matches. In germline, CDR1 is PRHDT, CDR2 FYEKMQ (reference sequence). The CDR3 is 17 amino acids. The CDR3 here is CASSGTSGGPSSYEQYF. The DNA for the CDR3 is TGTGCCAGCAGCGGGACTAGCGGGGGCCCTAGCTCCTACGAGCAGTACTTC.

The chain employs TRBV7-6 and TRBJ2-7; TRBD2 matches at 10 bases. This CDR3 has 15 amino acids. CDR1 and CDR2 from the germline V gene are SGHVS and FNYEAQ. V shed 2 bases, J shed 7 bases, and the junction held 8 bases outside the gene matches. CDR3 loop: CASSLSLAGEYEQYF. In DNA form, the CDR3 reads TGTGCCAGCAGCTTATCCCTAGCGGGAGAGTATGAGCAGTACTTC.

This clone was observed once. The chain has TRBV6-5 and TRBJ1-1, with D maybe TRBD1 (5 bases). Germline CDR1 and CDR2: MNHEY and SVGAGI. The CDR3 is 13 residues long. Trimming took 5 bases from V and 1 from J, leaving 8 bases between them. DNA of the CDR3: TGTGCCAGCAGTACAAGGGGGAACACTGAAGCTTTCTTT. Residues: CASSTRGNTEAFF.

This clone was found once. V and J are TRBV29-1 and TRBJ2-2; maybe TRBD2 (6 bases). The CDR3 loop spans 13 amino acids. V lost 8 bases and J lost 3, with 13 bases in between. Germline values: CDR1 SQVTM, CDR2 ANQGSEA. CDR3 sequence: CSTREEYTGELFF. The CDR3, as DNA: TGCAGCACAAGGGAGGAATACACCGGGGAGCTGTTTTTT.

V gene TRBV19 combines with J gene TRBJ1-5; D is unclear. Between the trimmed V and J ends, which lost 7 bases and 1 base, there was a span of 11 bases. Germline V gene data show CDR1 as LNHDA and CDR2 as SQIVND (reference sequence). There are 14 residues in the CDR3. The CDR3 sequence is CASTPERSNQPQHF. For the CDR3, the DNA is TGTGCCAGTACTCCTGAGAGGAGCAATCAGCCCCAGCATTTT.

The chain couples TRBV7-8 to TRBJ1-5; 9 positions agree with TRBD1. There are 16 residues in the CDR3. V shed 0 bases and J 4 bases; nucleotides not matched to a gene: 4. CDR1 is SGHVS, CDR2 FQNEAQ, per germline. CDR3 DNA sequence: TGTGCCAGCAGCTTAGCGCACAGGGGGCCTAATCAGCCCCAGCATTTT. Encoded protein: CASSLAHRGPNQPQHF.

The table lists this clone with a count of one. The chain is built from TRBV14 and TRBJ2-1; 8 bases are a match to TRBD1. Trimming removed 4 bases from V and 1 base from J; junction bases left unmatched: 9. The CDR3 length is 17 residues. Germline CDR1 reads SGHDN; CDR2 reads FVKESK. CDR3 sequence (DNA): TGTGCCAGCAGCCCCCTTGGACAGGGAGAATCCTACAATGAGCAGTTCTTC. Amino acids: CASSPLGQGESYNEQFF.

The J gene is TRBJ2-3, the V gene TRBV5-1; D is ambiguous. V lost 0 bases and J lost 1, with 15 bases in between. Germline CDR1 reads SGHRS; CDR2 reads YFSETQ. The CDR3 consists of 17 residues. CDR3 in DNA: TGCGCCAGCAGCTTGGCGGCGGCCCAGTTAGGCACAGATACGCAGTATTTT. Its protein product is CASSLAAAQLGTDTQYF.

The chain links TRBV6-5 to TRBJ2-5, with TRBD2 matching over 8 bases. The CDR3 runs to 15 residues. CDR1 is MNHEY and CDR2 is SVGAGI in the germline V gene. Trimming at V came to 4 bases and at J to 5 bases, leaving 9 bases not matched to a gene. CDR3 region: CASSSSGLAGETQYF. The DNA for the CDR3 is TGTGCCAGCAGTTCGTCAGGACTAGCCGGGGAGACCCAGTACTTC.